This is a list of T cell receptor beta chains from one sample in a study of blood T cell repertoires in COVID-19. TCRdb's copy holds only in-frame clones and misses some; the assay was immunoSEQ multiplex PCR. The repertoire holds around 140,000 clones, with 70% to 80% as singletons. Sequencing used peripheral blood. All receptors come from a woman aged 45-65 years with active or convalescent COVID-19. Both conserved end residues are part of each CDR3. Fields, in order: D gene, V gene, CDR3 protein. D genes are given only for firm matches.

TRBD1 TRBV7-7 CASAGTANTGELFF
NA TRBV29-1 CSGVGGGTEAFF
NA TRBV11-2 CASSEKETQYF
NA TRBV20-1 CSARGRGEQFF
TRBD2 TRBV5-1 CASSWGTGGYEQYF
NA TRBV29-1 CSVRDIRTDTQYF
NA TRBV2 CASSEGAGIGSDTQYF
TRBD2 TRBV19 CASSMDGSGSSPRADTQYF
TRBD2 TRBV28 CASSLTGGETQYF
TRBD2 TRBV19 CASSTTSRTYNEQFF
NA TRBV6-5 CASSQRLPYRLEQYF
TRBD2 TRBV7-2 CASSQLAGGSTDTQYF
TRBD1 TRBV28 CASRVNIGQGAEAFF
NA TRBV13 CASSLGRSKNIQYF
NA TRBV5-1 CASSNSMQVGLGDGYTF
NA TRBV30 CAWSISQKSTEAFF
TRBD1 TRBV11-2 CASTWDRDNEQFF
NA TRBV6-5 CASRRGAGNTEAFF
NA TRBV5-5 CASSLSAGGYEQYF
NA TRBV28 CASKVPGANQPQHF
NA TRBV3-1/TRBV3-2 CASSQEYQRGYTF
NA TRBV6-2/TRBV6-3 CASSLQQGVGEKLFF
TRBD1 TRBV29-1 CSVNRDRELGGYTF
TRBD2 TRBV5-1 CASSLDRAGLEETQYF
TRBD1 TRBV5-1 CASSLGTFRDRGEKQYF
NA TRBV6-5 CASSLQGGTGELFF
TRBD2 TRBV24-1 CATSAGTSVYNEQFF
NA TRBV7-6 CASRSNSATGELFF
NA TRBV5-1 CASSASPGGGGNTIYF
NA TRBV10-1 CANKGLPLEAFF
NA TRBV5-1 CASSPGQGGETQYF
NA TRBV7-2 CASSLRGPSSGANVLTF
TRBD1 TRBV7-2 CASSYGTVNTEAFF